The TCR beta chain under discussion was sequenced for a study of blood T cell repertoires in COVID-19. This clone was detected only once. Trimming cost V 4 bases and J 2 bases, with 13 bases left between them. Germline V gene lookup returns CDR1 SGHNT and CDR2 YYREEE (reference sequence). The CDR3 length is 14 residues. Source study methods: Using reference gene primer amplification, nucleated cell counts were estimated. The table came from immunoSEQ multiplex PCR; TCRdb's copy has only in-frame clones and leaves some out. The V and J calls and clone size come from that table; D and trimming were worked out from the DNA. Among about 310,000 clones listed, around 84% were seen once. Assignments of participants to cohorts depended upon their own reported clinical history. People in the exposed group encountered a COVID-19 case within 2 weeks before entering the study.

The sequence derives from a woman aged 25 to 39 who had been exposed to COVID-19. The chain has TRBV5-4 and TRBJ2-7; maybe TRBD1 (6 bases). The material sequenced was PBMCs or T cells enriched from blood (not recorded which). The CDR3, as DNA: TGTGCCAGCAGCGGGGGACAAGCACCCTACGAGCAGTACTTC. It translates to CASSGGQAPYEQYF.